This T cell receptor (beta chain) was captured by sequencing in a study of cytomegalovirus exposure and HLA in healthy donors. The CDR3 consists of 10 residues. V was pared by 3 bases and J by 8 bases, with 5 bases between. CDR1 is DFQATT and CDR2 is SNEGSKA in the germline V gene (reference sequence). Primers included in the PCR were 60 Vbeta and 13 Jbeta primers. This table comes from immunoSEQ multiplex PCR, and its TCRdb copy is limited to in-frame clones, with some not included. The sample records a few hundred thousand clones, approximately 78% being singletons. The sequence came from a man aged 25 to 40 in good health and CMV-seronegative. The chain links TRBV20-1 to TRBJ2-1; D not certain. The material sequenced was PBMCs. The CDR3: CSARADEQFF. The CDR3 coding sequence is TGCAGTGCTAGGGCCGATGAGCAGTTCTTC.